Listed below are T cell receptor beta chains from one sample, sequenced in a study of beta chain features in type 1 diabetes. Here immunoSEQ multiplex PCR was the method, and the copy in TCRdb shows in-frame clones only, minus some. The sample comprises 600,000 to 650,000 clones, 15% to 17% of which are singletons, and about 0.097% rests with the top ten. The specimen was naive CD4+ T cells from blood. Receptors were obtained from a young man in good health. CDR3s include the opening cysteine and the closing phenylalanine or tryptophan. The D gene is left open where the match is weak. The listing skips clone size in some rows; elsewhere it reads once, few, many or a size class.

J	size	D	length	V	DNA	CDR3
TRBJ1-2	.	.	12	TRBV19	TGTGCCAGTAGCACGCGATCTTATGGCTACACCTTC	CASSTRSYGYTF
TRBJ2-7	.	TRBD2	13	TRBV29-1	TGCAGCGTTGATTCTAGCGGGAGATCCGAGCAGTACTTC	CSVDSSGRSEQYF
TRBJ2-3	.	TRBD2	18	TRBV4-2	TGTGCCAGCAGCCAGGGTGGGCTAGCGGGTAGGAGCACAGATACGCAGTATTTT	CASSQGGLAGRSTDTQYF
TRBJ2-2	few	TRBD2	15	TRBV7-9	TGTGCCAGCAGCATTGGACTAGCGGACACCGGGGAGCTGTTTTTT	CASSIGLADTGELFF
TRBJ2-5	few	TRBD1	13	TRBV7-9	TGTGCCAGCAGGGACAGGGGGCAAGAGACCCAGTACTTC	CASRDRGQETQYF
TRBJ2-3	few	.	14	TRBV29-1	TGCAGCGTTGATCTACGACTTAGCACAGATACGCAGTATTTT	CSVDLRLSTDTQYF
TRBJ1-1	few	.	12	TRBV28	TGTGCCAGCAGTCCTCCCCACACTGAAGCTTTCTTT	CASSPPHTEAFF
TRBJ2-3	.	TRBD1	14	TRBV28	TGTGCCAGCACCGAAGGGGGCCGCACAGATACGCAGTATTTT	CASTEGGRTDTQYF
TRBJ1-5	few	TRBD1	14	TRBV13	TGTGCCAGCAGCACTGACAGGGGGTCTCAGCCCCAGCATTTT	CASSTDRGSQPQHF
TRBJ1-1	few	.	13	TRBV11-1	TGTGCCAGCAGCTTGATAGGGAGCACTGAAGCTTTCTTT	CASSLIGSTEAFF
TRBJ1-4	.	.	13	TRBV5-4	TGTGCCAGCAGCTTATTACCGGGAGAAAAACTGTTTTTT	CASSLLPGEKLFF
TRBJ2-3	.	TRBD2	14	TRBV7-2	TGTGCCAGCACTCTGCCGACTAGCGGAATGACGCAGTATTTT	CASTLPTSGMTQYF
TRBJ2-1	few	TRBD2	15	TRBV9	TGTGCCAGCAGCTCGGCGGGGGGCTCCTACAATGAGCAGTTCTTC	CASSSAGGSYNEQFF
TRBJ2-7	few	TRBD1	12	TRBV29-1	TGCAGCGTCGGACAGGGTCCTAACGAGCAGTACTTC	CSVGQGPNEQYF
TRBJ1-5	.	TRBD1	15	TRBV30	TGTGCCTGGACCACCAAGGGACAGGGAAACCGAGCCCAGCATTTT	CAWTTKGQGNRAQHF
TRBJ2-5	.	.	12	TRBV18	TGTGCCAGCTCACCACCTTTAGAGACCCAGTACTTC	CASSPPLETQYF
TRBJ1-2	few	.	15	TRBV10-3	TGTGCCATCAGTGAAATTCGGGCAGACCACTATGGCTACACCTTC	CAISEIRADHYGYTF
TRBJ2-7	few	.	13	TRBV6-1	TGTGCCAGCAGCTTACAGGGTTCCTACGAGCAGTACTTC	CASSLQGSYEQYF
TRBJ2-7	few	TRBD1	15	TRBV5-4	TGTGCCAGCAGCCCTCCCGGGACAGGGCTTTACGAGCAGTACTTC	CASSPPGTGLYEQYF
TRBJ2-7	few	.	16	TRBV7-2	TGTGCCAGCAGCTTAGGGGGTAGCGGACTTTCCTACGAGCAGTACTTC	CASSLGGSGLSYEQYF
TRBJ2-1	few	.	16	TRBV5-1	TGCGCCAGCAGCTTATTGGCAGGGAGCTCCTACAATGAGCAGTTCTTC	CASSLLAGSSYNEQFF
TRBJ2-7	.	.	14	TRBV19	TGTGCCAGTACCGAGACAGGGAGGTCCTACGAGCAGTACTTC	CASTETGRSYEQYF
TRBJ1-1	.	.	15	TRBV10-3	TGTGCCACCCGAATGTTTTCAGAGGTCAACACTGAAGCTTTCTTT	CATRMFSEVNTEAFF
TRBJ2-1	.	.	11	TRBV19	TGTGCCAGTAGTAGGGAAGATGAGCAGTTCTTC	CASSREDEQFF
TRBJ1-1	.	.	13	TRBV2	TGTGCCAGCGCCCCCCTAGACGCCGTGTCAGCTTTCTTT	CASAPLDAVSAFF
TRBJ1-1	.	.	17	TRBV18	TGTGCCAGCTCACCACTTTCGGACATTAGGACAGCTTCTGAAGCTTTCTTT	CASSPLSDIRTASEAFF
TRBJ2-7	.	TRBD1	14	TRBV7-2	TGTGCCAGCAGACCCGACAGGGGGCGGCACGAGCAGTACTTC	CASRPDRGRHEQYF
TRBJ1-5	.	.	15	TRBV7-9	TGTGCCAGCAGCTTAGTGGGAACAGGGAGTCAGCCCCAGCATTTT	CASSLVGTGSQPQHF
TRBJ2-2	few	.	13	TRBV9	TGTGCCAGCAGAAGGGGCGCCGACGGGGAGCTGTTTTTT	CASRRGADGELFF
TRBJ2-3	.	.	16	TRBV4-3	TGCGCCAGCAGCCAAGATAGGGCCTTGTCCACAGATACGCAGTATTTT	CASSQDRALSTDTQYF
TRBJ2-1	many	TRBD2	15	TRBV11-2	TGTGCCAGCAGCTCGACTAGCGGGAGGCAACGCGAGCAGTTCTTC	CASSSTSGRQREQFF
TRBJ1-5	.	.	16	TRBV28	TGTGCCAGCAGCGATCGGGACCGGTGGAGGAATCAGCCCCAGCATTTT	CASSDRDRWRNQPQHF
TRBJ2-4	.	.	12	TRBV27	TGTGCCAGCAGTTTTTGGGGGGGCGTTAGGTACTTC	CASSFWGGVRYF
TRBJ2-3	few	.	15	TRBV28	TGTGCCAGCAGTGAGTCAGGCGGGGGCACAGATACGCAGTATTTT	CASSESGGGTDTQYF
TRBJ1-4	.	.	16	TRBV7-9	TGTGCCAGCAGCTTAGGGATCACAGGGCCAAATGAAAAACTGTTTTTT	CASSLGITGPNEKLFF
TRBJ2-3	.	TRBD2	13	TRBV6-1	TGTGCCAGTGATAGCGGGAGGGCAGATACGCAGTATTTT	CASDSGRADTQYF
TRBJ2-2	few	TRBD1	18	TRBV7-3	TGTGCCAGCAGCTTACACCTCCGGGACAGGGGGTTCACCGGGGAGCTGTTTTTT	CASSLHLRDRGFTGELFF
TRBJ2-7	few	.	17	TRBV7-9	TGTGCCAGCAGCTTAGTTGTAGTCTTGGGACTGCAGTACGAGCAGTACTTC	CASSLVVVLGLQYEQYF
TRBJ2-2	few	.	14	TRBV9	TGTGCCAGCAGCGTAATCCAGGGGACCGGGGAGCTGTTTTTT	CASSVIQGTGELFF
TRBJ2-3	few	.	12	TRBV6-5	TGTGCCAGCAGTCCCCGCACAGATACGCAGTATTTT	CASSPRTDTQYF
TRBJ2-2	.	.	15	TRBV7-2	TGTGCCAGCAGCCCGTACGGGGGGCTAACCGGGGAGCTGTTTTTT	CASSPYGGLTGELFF
TRBJ2-3	few	.	12	TRBV9	TGTGCCAGCAGCGTAGAGCAAAATACGCAGTATTTT	CASSVEQNTQYF
TRBJ1-2	.	TRBD1	13	TRBV25-1	TGTGCCAGCATGGGGACAGCTAACTATGGCTACACCTTC	CASMGTANYGYTF
TRBJ1-2	few	.	15	TRBV7-2	TGTGCCAGCAGCTTAGAAGGTGGACTAGCGTATGGCTACACCTTC	CASSLEGGLAYGYTF
TRBJ2-1	few	TRBD1	17	TRBV5-6	TGTGCCAGCAGCCCAAGGACAGGACGGAGCTCCTACAATGAGCAGTTCTTC	CASSPRTGRSSYNEQFF
TRBJ1-1	.	.	15	TRBV30	TGTGCCTGGAGTATCGGCAGAATACTGAACACTGAAGCTTTCTTT	CAWSIGRILNTEAFF
TRBJ1-5	few	.	14	TRBV28	TGTGCCAGCAGTTTATGGACAGCTAATCAGCCCCAGCATTTT	CASSLWTANQPQHF
TRBJ2-5	.	.	12	TRBV30	TGTGCCTGGAGTGTAGGTCAAAAAAAGGTGTACTTC	CAWSVGQKKVYF
TRBJ1-2	.	TRBD1	13	TRBV6-1	TGTGCCAGCCGAAGACAGGGCTACTATGGCTACACCTTC	CASRRQGYYGYTF
TRBJ2-4	.	TRBD1	16	TRBV19	TGTGCCAGTAGTATAGGGACAGGCGGGGCCAAAAACATTCAGTACTTC	CASSIGTGGAKNIQYF
TRBJ1-2	.	.	14	TRBV7-2	TGTGCCAGCAGCTTAGACAGGGAGTACTATGGCTACACCTTC	CASSLDREYYGYTF
TRBJ2-1	few	.	13	TRBV28	TGTGCCAGCCATACGGTCAGCTACAATGAGCAGTTCTTC	CASHTVSYNEQFF
TRBJ2-3	few	TRBD2	17	TRBV5-4	TGTGCCAGCAGCTCCGCGGGGGGCGGGAGGTTCACAGATACGCAGTATTTT	CASSSAGGGRFTDTQYF
TRBJ2-2	.	TRBD1	14	TRBV10-3	TGTGCCATAACCGGGACAGGGGACACCGGGGAGCTGTTTTTT	CAITGTGDTGELFF